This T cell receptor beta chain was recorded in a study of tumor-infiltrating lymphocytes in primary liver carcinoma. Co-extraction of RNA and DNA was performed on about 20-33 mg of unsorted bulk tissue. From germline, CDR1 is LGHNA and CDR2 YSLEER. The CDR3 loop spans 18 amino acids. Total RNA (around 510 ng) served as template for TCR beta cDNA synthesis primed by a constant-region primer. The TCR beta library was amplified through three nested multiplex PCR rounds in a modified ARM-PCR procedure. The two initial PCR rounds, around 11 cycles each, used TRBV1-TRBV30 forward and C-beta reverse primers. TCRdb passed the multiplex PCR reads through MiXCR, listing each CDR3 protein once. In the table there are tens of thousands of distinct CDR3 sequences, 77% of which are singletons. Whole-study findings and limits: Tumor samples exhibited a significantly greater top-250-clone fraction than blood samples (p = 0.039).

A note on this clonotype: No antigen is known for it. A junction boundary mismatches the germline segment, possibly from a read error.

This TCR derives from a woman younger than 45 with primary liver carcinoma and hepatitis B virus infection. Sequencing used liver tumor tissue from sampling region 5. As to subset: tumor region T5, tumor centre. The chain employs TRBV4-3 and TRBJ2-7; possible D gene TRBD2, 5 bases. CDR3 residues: CARSQAVSGSHISYEQYF. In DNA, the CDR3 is TGCGCCAGAAGCCAAGCTGTGTCGGGGAGTCACATTAGCTACGAGCAGTACTTC.